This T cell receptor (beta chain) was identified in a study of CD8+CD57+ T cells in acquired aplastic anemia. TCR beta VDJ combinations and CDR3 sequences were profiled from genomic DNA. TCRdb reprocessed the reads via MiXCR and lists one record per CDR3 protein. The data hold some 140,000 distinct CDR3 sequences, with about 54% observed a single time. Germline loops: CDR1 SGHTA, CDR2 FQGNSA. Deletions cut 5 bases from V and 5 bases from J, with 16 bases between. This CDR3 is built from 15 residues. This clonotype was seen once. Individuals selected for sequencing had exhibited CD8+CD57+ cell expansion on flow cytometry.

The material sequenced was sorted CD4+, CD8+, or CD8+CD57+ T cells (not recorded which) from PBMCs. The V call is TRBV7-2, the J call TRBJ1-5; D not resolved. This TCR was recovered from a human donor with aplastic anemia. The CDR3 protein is CASSTRGLTYQPQHF. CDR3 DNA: TGTGCCAGCAGCACCCGCGGGCTGACTTATCAGCCCCAGCATTTT.